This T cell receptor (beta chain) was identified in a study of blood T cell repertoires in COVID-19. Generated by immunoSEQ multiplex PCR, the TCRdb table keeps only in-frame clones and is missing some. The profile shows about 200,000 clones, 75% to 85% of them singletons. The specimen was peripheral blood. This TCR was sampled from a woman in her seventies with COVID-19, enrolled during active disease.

The CDR3 DNA is TGTGCCAGCAGCGCAGGGTTAAATCAGCCCCAGCATTTT. Protein: CASSAGLNQPQHF. The chain joins TRBV2 to TRBJ1-5, with D perhaps matching TRBD1 (5 bases). This CDR3 contains 13 residues. The V end lost 6 bases, the J end lost 4 bases, and 10 bases lay between the germline ends. CDR1 and CDR2 (germline): SNHLY, FYNNEI.